This TCR beta chain was sequenced for a study of blood T cell repertoires in COVID-19. At the level of the study: T cells, B-cell-depleted T cells, or PBMCs supplied cDNA or gDNA.

After removal of 4 bases from V and 0 bases from J, the junction contained 8 bases not matched to a gene. This CDR3 contains 16 residues. From germline, CDR1 is SGHRS and CDR2 YFSETQ. Clones were read by immunoSEQ multiplex PCR, and TCRdb kept only the in-frame ones, dropping some. Of 190,000 or so clones listed, approximately 86% are singletons. Sequenced material: peripheral blood. This clonotype was sampled from a man between 40 and 49 years old with active or convalescent COVID-19. V usage is TRBV5-1 and J usage is TRBJ2-5; 8 nucleotides align to TRBD2. The DNA of the CDR3 is TGCGCCAGCAGCAGGGGGACTAGGATGTACCAAGAGACCCAGTACTTC. Translation: CASSRGTRMYQETQYF.